The sequence of this T cell receptor beta chain was determined in a study of T-cell reconstitution after alpha-beta-depleted transplantation in children (dated by TCRdb to about 2016). Background on the whole study: Using TCR repertoire profiling, the study followed T-cell immune reconstitution in a quantitative way in children after TCRalphabeta/CD19-depleted allogeneic hematopoietic cell transplantation. What the research found in general, with its limitations: The high TCRbeta diversity at day 60 in some patients was ascribed to recipient T cells and intrathymic progenitors that had survived conditioning. Hyperexpanded clone frequencies declined over subsequent months; after one year, T-cell counts and TCRbeta diversity were mostly attributed to newly produced T cells. About two months after transplant, the apparently early recovery of alphabetaT-cell counts reportedly depended on just several hundred clones that had expanded rapidly and came from non-depleted graft cells.

The treatment or condition label of this sample denotes: allogeneic hematopoietic cell transplantation with graft depleted of TCRalphabeta T cells and CD19 B cells. The children who served as transplant recipients had been given grafts of TCRalphabeta/CD19-depleted allogeneic hematopoietic cells. This clonotype was seen many times. Its antigen is not yet known. The input lacks base qualities; no much larger clone sits a single base away. The CDR3, cysteine through phenylalanine, is 15 amino acids long. Just CDR3 DNA is preserved here, 45 bases in frame from base 1. The germline V gene sets CDR1 to MNHNS and CDR2 to SASEGT. V ends up 6 bases short and J 1 base short, with an unmatched junction base count of 5. Receptors were amplified or captured by PCR. The sequencer was an Illumina HiSeq 2500. TCR libraries were prepared with molecular barcoding, using unique molecular identifiers to normalize TCRbeta repertoire quantification. The public reads were run again by TCRdb, first through fastp at Q25 and then through MiXCR, and only productive beta chains were kept. Rows merge per CDR3 protein into single entries with the most common DNA and genes. The sample table records just under 250,000 distinct CDR3 sequences; roughly 26% of these occur just once. The top ten clones comprise roughly 2.6% of the sample.

The source is a girl aged 2 to 9 with Fanconi anemia, due to receive a stem cell transplant. The chain was built from TRBV6-1 and TRBJ2-5; 10 middle bases align to TRBD2. Sequenced material: PBMCs, taken before TCRalphabeta/CD19-depleted stem cell transplant. The CDR3 sequence is CASSHGLAVQETQYF. The DNA is TGTGCCAGCAGCCACGGACTAGCGGTCCAAGAGACCCAGTACTTC.